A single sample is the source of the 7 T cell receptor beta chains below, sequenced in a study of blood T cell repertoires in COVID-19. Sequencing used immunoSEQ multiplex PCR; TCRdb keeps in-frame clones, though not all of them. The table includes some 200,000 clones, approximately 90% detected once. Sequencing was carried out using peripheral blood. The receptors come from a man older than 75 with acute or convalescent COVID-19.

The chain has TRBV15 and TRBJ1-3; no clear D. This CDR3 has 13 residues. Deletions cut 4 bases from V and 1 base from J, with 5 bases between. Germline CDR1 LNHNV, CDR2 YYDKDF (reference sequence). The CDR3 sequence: CATSTGSGNTIYF. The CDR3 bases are TGTGCCACCAGCACCGGGTCTGGAAACACCATATATTTT.

Written as DNA, the CDR3 is TGTGCCAGCAGCTTACAGGGGGCTAGTTCTGGGTATGGCTACACCTTC. The encoded protein is CASSLQGASSGYGYTF. This chain joins TRBV7-2 and TRBJ1-2; 8 bases match TRBD1. The germline V gene has CDR1 SGHTA and CDR2 FQGNSA. CDR3 length equals 16 residues. Unmatched junction bases numbered 10, after V lost 2 bases and J lost 5 bases.

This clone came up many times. DNA for the CDR3: TGTGCCAGTAGTATTCGGACAGGGGCATCCTCTGGGGCCAACGTCCTGACTTTC. It yields the protein CASSIRTGASSGANVLTF. The rearrangement links TRBV19 to TRBJ2-6; 9 nucleotides match TRBD1. With V trimmed by 3 bases and J by 0 bases, 6 bases remained unmatched. The CDR3 totals 18 residues. The germline V gene has CDR1 LNHDA and CDR2 SQIVND (reference sequence).

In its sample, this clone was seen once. The CDR3 DNA sequence: TGCGCCAGCAGTGAGGGACTAGCGGGAGGCCCTCGCGCCGGGGAGCTGTTTTTT. It codes for CASSEGLAGGPRAGELFF. The chain employs TRBV10-1 and TRBJ2-2; 14 bases agree with TRBD2. Germline V lookup: CDR1 WNHNN, CDR2 SYGVQD (reference sequence). The CDR3 spans 18 residues. The V gene end was trimmed by 2 bases and the J gene end by 6 bases; junction bases not matched to a gene: 8.

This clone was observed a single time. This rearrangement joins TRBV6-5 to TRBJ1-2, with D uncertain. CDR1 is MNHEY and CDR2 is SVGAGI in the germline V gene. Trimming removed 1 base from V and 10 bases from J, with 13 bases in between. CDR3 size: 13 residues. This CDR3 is CASSYLGEKDYTF. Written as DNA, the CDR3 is TGTGCCAGCAGTTACTTAGGAGAAAAAGACTACACCTTC.

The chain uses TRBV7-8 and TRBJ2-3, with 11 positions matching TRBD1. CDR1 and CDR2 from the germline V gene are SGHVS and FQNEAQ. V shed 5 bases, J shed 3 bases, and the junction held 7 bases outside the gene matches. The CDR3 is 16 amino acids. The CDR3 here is CASSNPGQGGTDTQYF. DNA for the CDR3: TGTGCCAGCAGCAACCCGGGACAGGGGGGGACAGATACGCAGTATTTT.

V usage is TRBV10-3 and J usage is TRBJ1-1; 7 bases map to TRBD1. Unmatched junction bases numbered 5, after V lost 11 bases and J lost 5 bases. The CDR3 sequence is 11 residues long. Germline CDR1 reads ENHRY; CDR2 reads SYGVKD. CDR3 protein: CAAAGGTEAFF. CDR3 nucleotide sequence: TGTGCCGCCGCAGGGGGGACTGAAGCTTTCTTT.